Each of the 14 T cell receptor beta chains below was sequenced from the same sample in a study of radiation and T cells in renal cell carcinoma. As to time point: baseline pretreatment blood. Noted treatment: 15 Gy SBRT to primary tumor, nephrectomy 4 weeks later. TCRdb keeps only in-frame clones here, not all; method: immunoSEQ multiplex PCR. In the table there are around 140,000 clones, about 88% of which are singletons. This sample comprised blood, obtained from a patient whose treatment included radiotherapy and nephrectomy. All receptors derive from a woman aged 70-85 years with renal cell carcinoma.

This clone has just a few counts. This specimen includes other DNA sequences encoding the same CDR3. The J gene is TRBJ1-2, the V gene TRBV20-1; D unclear. This CDR3 has 11 amino acids. The ends were cut back, 5 bases at V and 3 bases at J, with 7 bases in the middle. Germline V gene data show CDR1 as DFQATT and CDR2 as SNEGSKA (reference sequence). CDR3 bases: TGCAGTGCTCGCGACGACTATGGCTACACCTTC. It encodes CSARDDYGYTF.

The chain combines TRBV20-1 with TRBJ1-1; D is unresolved. CDR1 is DFQATT, CDR2 SNEGSKA, per germline (reference sequence). The CDR3 has 11 residues. The V end was cut by 2 bases, the J end by 8 bases, with 9 bases between. The CDR3 sequence: CSARTGVEAFF. CDR3 bases: TGCAGTGCTAGAACTGGGGTGGAAGCTTTCTTT.

This chain connects TRBV11-3 to TRBJ2-7; 12 nucleotides agree with TRBD1. The germline gives CDR1 SGHNT, CDR2 YENEEA. The ends lost 5 bases at V and 5 bases at J; junction bases unmatched: 10. The CDR3 sequence is 16 residues long. The CDR3 here is CASSPLGGQGAHEQYF. In DNA, the CDR3 is TGTGCCAGCAGCCCCCTGGGGGGACAGGGGGCTCACGAGCAGTACTTC.

V is TRBV14 and J is TRBJ2-1; a weak D match, TRBD1 (6 bases). The CDR3 totals 12 residues. V was shortened by 3 bases and J by 10 bases, with 10 bases between the two germline ends. Germline V gene data show CDR1 as SGHDN and CDR2 as FVKESK. Here the CDR3 reads CASSHQGREQFF. Written as DNA, the CDR3 is TGTGCCAGCAGCCACCAGGGGAGAGAGCAGTTCTTC.

This sequence joins TRBV10-3 and TRBJ1-2; a possible D gene is TRBD1 (6 bases). V was cut by 2 bases and J by 10 bases, with 11 bases left in between. The CDR3 consists of 12 residues. In germline, CDR1 is ENHRY, CDR2 SYGVKD. In nucleotides, the CDR3 is TGTGCCATCAGTGAGACGGGACATAACTACACCTTC. Amino acid sequence: CAISETGHNYTF.

The chain is built from TRBV6-1 and TRBJ1-5, with D uncertain. Germline CDR1 reads MNHNS; CDR2 reads SASEGT. The CDR3 loop spans 16 amino acids. V shed 0 bases and J shed 0 bases, with 9 bases lying between them. The DNA for the CDR3 is TGTGCCAGCAGTGAAGCCATGGGCCCTAGCAATCAGCCCCAGCATTTT. This translates into CASSEAMGPSNQPQHF.

The rearrangement links TRBV7-9 to TRBJ1-1, with TRBD1 as a possible D gene (6 bases). This CDR3 is built from 13 residues. The V end lost 5 bases, the J end lost 4 bases, and 11 bases lay between the germline ends. From germline, CDR1 is SEHNR and CDR2 FQNEAQ (reference sequence). This CDR3 reads CASSGRGSTEAFF. In DNA form, the CDR3 reads TGTGCCAGCAGCGGCAGGGGTAGCACTGAAGCTTTCTTT.

This chain links TRBV18 with TRBJ2-2; D is unclear. Trimming took 2 bases from V and 3 from J, leaving 4 bases between them. CDR3 length equals 13 residues. Germline CDR1 KGHSH, CDR2 LQKENI. The CDR3 region is CASSPSDTGELFF. DNA for the CDR3: TGTGCCAGCTCACCATCCGACACCGGGGAGCTGTTTTTT.

The J gene is TRBJ1-1, the V gene TRBV14; a weak D match, TRBD1 (5 bases). V lost 3 bases and J lost 0, with 14 bases in between. CDR1 SGHDN and CDR2 FVKESK come from the germline V gene. The CDR3 covers 16 residues. CDR3 sequence reads: CASSHRGRNMNTEAFF. CDR3 coding DNA: TGTGCCAGCAGCCATAGGGGCAGAAACATGAACACTGAAGCTTTCTTT.

This chain joins TRBV18 and TRBJ2-1; TRBD1 is a possible D gene (6 bases). There are 15 residues in the CDR3. The V gene's germline CDR1 is KGHSH and CDR2 LQKENI. V dropped 3 bases and J dropped 2 bases, with 11 bases sitting between them. CDR3 loop: CASSPETGAYNEQFF. In DNA, the CDR3 is TGTGCCAGCTCACCCGAGACAGGAGCCTACAATGAGCAGTTCTTC.

This clone was seen only once. The chain has TRBV15 and TRBJ1-5; the D is unclear. This CDR3 is built from 17 residues. The germline V gene has CDR1 LNHNV and CDR2 YYDKDF (reference sequence). The ends were cut back, 0 bases at V and 4 bases at J, with 16 bases in the middle. The CDR3 DNA reads as TGTGCCACCAGCAGAGATAATTGGAACATGGGGAATCAGCCCCAGCATTTT. This codes for CATSRDNWNMGNQPQHF.

The genes are TRBV9 and TRBJ2-7; D is undetermined. The V gene lost 3 bases and the J gene lost 6 bases, with 13 bases spanning the gap. Germline assignment: CDR1 SGDLS and CDR2 YYNGEE. The CDR3 runs to 13 residues. CDR3 sequence reads: CASSEGRYTEQYF. The CDR3 coding sequence is TGTGCCAGCAGCGAGGGCAGGTATACCGAGCAGTACTTC.

A note on this clone: A read error may produce the germline difference seen at one junction end. The CDR3 sequence: CASSLGENEKLFF. CDR3 sequence (DNA): TGTGCTAGCAGCTTAGGGGAGAATGAAAAACTGTTTTTT. The rearrangement uses TRBV7-7 and TRBJ1-4; tentatively, D is TRBD1 (5 bases). Germline-derived CDR1 and CDR2 are SSHAT and FNYEAQ (reference sequence). CDR3 length equals 13 residues.

This clone has only one observation. This sequence joins TRBV9 and TRBJ1-4; no firm D call. Germline-derived CDR1 and CDR2 are SGDLS and YYNGEE. V was trimmed by 3 bases and J by 4 bases, leaving 13 bases between them. This CDR3 has 15 residues. CDR3 bases: TGTGCCAGCAGCGCCGGGGAGGGTCGTAATGAAAAACTGTTTTTT. Translated, it gives CASSAGEGRNEKLFF.